The 15 T cell receptor beta chains listed next were all sequenced from one sample in a study of cytomegalovirus exposure and HLA in healthy donors. With 60 Vbeta and 13 Jbeta primers, the PCR was carried out. Clones were read by immunoSEQ multiplex PCR, and TCRdb kept only the in-frame ones, dropping some. In the table there are about 200,000 clones, 65% to 85% of which are singletons. The source material was PBMCs. Receptors were obtained from a woman aged 25-40 years in good health and CMV-seronegative.

This chain links TRBV5-4 with TRBJ1-2; TRBD1 aligns across 7 bases. Germline CDR1 is SGHNT and CDR2 is YYREEE (reference sequence). Trimming removed 4 bases from V and 2 bases from J; junction bases left unmatched: 8. The CDR3 spans 15 residues. Written as DNA, the CDR3 is TGTGCCAGCAGCCCAGGGACAGACGGCAACTATGGCTACACCTTC. Translating gives CASSPGTDGNYGYTF.

The chain has TRBV19 and TRBJ1-6; the D gene is possibly TRBD1 (5 bases). V dropped 3 bases and J dropped 3 bases, with 18 bases sitting between them. This CDR3 spans 18 amino acids. The germline gives CDR1 LNHDA, CDR2 SQIVND (reference sequence). The CDR3 spells CASSMELILRGYNSPLHF. CDR3 DNA sequence: TGTGCCAGTAGTATGGAACTCATCCTTAGGGGCTATAATTCACCCCTCCACTTT.

V and J are TRBV6-1 and TRBJ1-2; D is unclear. V was clipped by 2 bases and J by 4 bases, with 14 bases between them. In germline, CDR1 is MNHNS, CDR2 SASEGT. The CDR3 has 15 amino acids. Written as DNA, the CDR3 is TGTGCCAGCAGTGAAATTCTAGGCAGCCTCTATGGCTACACCTTC. Translated: CASSEILGSLYGYTF.

This clone was counted a single time. The chain couples TRBV6-1 to TRBJ2-7; 7 bases agree with TRBD2. Unmatched junction bases numbered 3, after V lost 6 bases and J lost 7 bases. This CDR3 has 11 residues. Looked up from germline, CDR1 is MNHNS and CDR2 is SASEGT. This CDR3 reads CASRAGGEQYF. Here the CDR3 DNA reads TGTGCCAGCAGGGCCGGGGGGGAGCAGTACTTC.

This chain connects TRBV6-1 to TRBJ2-1, with D perhaps matching TRBD2 (6 bases). CDR1 and CDR2 from the germline V gene are MNHNS and SASEGT. V shed 4 bases and J shed 4 bases, with 11 bases lying between them. This CDR3 has 14 amino acids. The DNA for the CDR3 is TGTGCCAGCAGTGTACGGGAGTCATACAATGAGCAGTTCTTC. Protein product: CASSVRESYNEQFF.

This chain joins TRBV6-6 and TRBJ1-2; 7 positions agree with TRBD1. There are 14 residues in the CDR3. V was pared by 6 bases and J by 6 bases, with 10 bases of the junction left unmatched. Germline lookup yields CDR1 MNHNY and CDR2 SVGAGI (reference sequence). CDR3 protein: CASSPGTASNGYTF. The DNA of the CDR3 is TGTGCCAGCAGCCCCGGGACAGCTTCAAATGGCTACACCTTC.

The CDR3 protein is CASSLYYLEKLFF. CDR3 coding DNA: TGTGCCAGCAGTTTATACTACCTAGAAAAACTGTTTTTT. This chain connects TRBV27 to TRBJ1-4; D gene unclear. Germline-derived CDR1 and CDR2 are MNHEY and SMNVEV (reference sequence). V was cut by 1 base and J by 8 bases, with 8 bases left in between. This CDR3 has 13 residues.

This clone was detected only a few times. This chain links TRBV10-3 with TRBJ1-2; possibly TRBD1 for D (6 bases). Per the germline V gene, CDR1 is ENHRY and CDR2 is SYGVKD. The CDR3 spans 15 residues. Trimming pared 0 bases from V and 2 bases from J, leaving 10 bases between. The CDR3 protein is CAISESRTANYGYTF. The CDR3 nucleotides are TGTGCCATCAGTGAGTCAAGGACAGCCAACTATGGCTACACCTTC.

The rearrangement uses TRBV4-1 and TRBJ1-5; D may be TRBD1 (5 bases). V was clipped by 4 bases and J by 4 bases, with 11 bases between them. The germline gives CDR1 MGHRA, CDR2 YSYEKL. The CDR3 has 14 residues. CDR3 coding DNA: TGCGCCAGCAGCCTCAGGGCAGGGAATCAGCCCCAGCATTTT. Its translation: CASSLRAGNQPQHF.

The chain uses TRBV10-3 and TRBJ2-6; D may be TRBD1 (6 bases). Germline assignment: CDR1 ENHRY and CDR2 SYGVKD. V lost 0 bases, J lost 2 bases, and 8 bases lay in between. The CDR3 sequence is 16 residues long. CDR3 sequence reads: CAISESRGTGANVLTF. CDR3 sequence (DNA): TGTGCCATCAGTGAGTCGAGGGGGACTGGGGCCAACGTCCTGACTTTC.

In its sample, this clone was seen once. This rearrangement joins TRBV5-1 to TRBJ1-4; 10 bases are a match to TRBD1. Trimming cost V 4 bases and J 3 bases; bases outside gene matches: 6. This CDR3 is built from 16 residues. Per germline, CDR1 SGHRS and CDR2 YFSETQ. CDR3 sequence (DNA): TGCGCCAGCAGCGAACAGGGACAGGGGTCTAATGAAAAACTGTTTTTT. The encoded protein is CASSEQGQGSNEKLFF.

The V and J genes are TRBV14 and TRBJ2-7; TRBD1 aligns across 8 bases. Germline-derived CDR1 and CDR2 are SGHDN and FVKESK. With V trimmed by 3 bases and J by 2 bases, 6 bases remained unmatched. The length of the CDR3 is 15 residues. The CDR3, as DNA: TGTGCCAGCAGCCAGGACAGGGTTAAGACCTACGAGCAGTACTTC. Translated, it gives CASSQDRVKTYEQYF.

This clone was detected a few times. V gene TRBV10-3 combines with J gene TRBJ2-1, with TRBD2 matching 11 bases. J lost 4 bases, V lost 6 bases, and 5 bases had no gene match. Looked up from germline, CDR1 is ENHRY and CDR2 is SYGVKD. The CDR3 runs to 15 residues. CDR3: CAIRETSGVYNEQFF. CDR3 DNA: TGTGCCATCAGGGAGACTAGCGGGGTTTACAATGAGCAGTTCTTC.

The V call is TRBV5-6, the J call TRBJ1-2; D is uncertain. V lost 2 bases and J 5 bases, leaving 7 bases between the germline ends. Germline lookup yields CDR1 SGHDT and CDR2 YYEEEE. The CDR3 length is 12 residues. The CDR3 sequence is CASSLVEYGYTF. The CDR3 DNA is TGTGCCAGCAGCTTAGTAGAATATGGCTACACCTTC.

In DNA form, the CDR3 reads TGTGCCAGCAGCTTAGGTGCAGGGCGCTTGGAGTACTTC. Amino acids: CASSLGAGRLEYF. V is TRBV7-6 and J is TRBJ2-7, with a tentative D call TRBD1 (5 bases). Trimming removed 1 base at V and 11 bases at J, with 15 bases between. CDR1 and CDR2 from the germline V gene are SGHVS and FNYEAQ. The CDR3 runs to 13 residues.